The entry that follows covers one T cell receptor beta chain sequence. The data belong to a study of neoadjuvant anti-PD-1 for oral cavity cancer. The germline V and J ends were trimmed by 7 bases and 4 bases, with 19 bases remaining between them. CDR3 length: 15 residues. CDR1 and CDR2 (germline): SGHTA, FQGNSA. Produced via immunoSEQ multiplex PCR; TCRdb's table is partial and in-frame only. The sample shows tens of thousands of clones, 80% to 90% of them seen only once. The clonotype comes from a person aged 40 to 85 with oral cavity squamous cell carcinoma. V gene TRBV7-2 combines with J gene TRBJ1-2, with D perhaps matching TRBD1 (6 bases). The sample was PBMCs, taken before nivolumab (anti-PD-1) treatment. CDR3 nucleotides: TGTGCCAGCACTATAGGGGCAGGGGATTCCTATGGCTACACCTTC. This sequence encodes CASTIGAGDSYGYTF. The full variable domain, completed using reference TRBV7-2 and TRBJ1-2, is GAGVSQSPSNKVTEKGKDVELRCDPISGHTALYWYRQSLGQGLEFLIYFQGNSAPDKSGLPSDRFSAERTGGSVSTLTIQRTQQEDSAVYLCASTIGAGDSYGYTFGSGTRLTVV.